This TCR beta chain is drawn from a study of T cells in Graves' hyperthyroidism and ophthalmopathy. Over 18 months, lack of ophthalmopathy progression marked Graves' hyperthyroidism as stable. Newly diagnosed hyperthyroidism, duration under 2 months, in patients aged 18 to 65. Uncontrolled infections, other autoimmune diseases, pregnancy or lactation led to exclusion of patients. The CDR3 regions of TCR beta were amplified from RNA transcripts. HTBI primers were used for first-round RT-PCR of the TCR CDR3. Each CDR3 protein gets one entry after TCRdb re-called the multiplex PCR reads with MiXCR. The sample yields under 400,000 distinct CDR3 sequences, about 13% seen once. The CDR3 is 12 residues long. The germline V gene has CDR1 MDHEN and CDR2 SYDVKM. V lost 2 bases and J lost 8, with 9 bases in between. This clonotype was seen ten or more times.

The clonotype comes from a woman between 18 and 29 years old with Graves' hyperthyroidism. Sequencing was carried out using blood. The V call is TRBV28, the J call TRBJ1-2; no firm D call. CDR3 sequence: CASSLVAGGYTF. The CDR3 DNA is TGTGCCAGCAGTTTAGTGGCCGGGGGCTACACCTTC.